Presented here are 12 T cell receptor beta chains from one specimen sequenced in a study of OX40 agonist ivuxolimab in advanced cancers. The table came from immunoSEQ multiplex PCR; TCRdb's copy has only in-frame clones and leaves some out. The table lists 85,000 to 100,000 clones, approximately 87% of them singletons. This sample comprised CD4+ or CD8+ T cells sorted from blood, obtained in a trial of the OX40 agonist ivuxolimab. The origin of the receptors is an adult with an advanced solid tumor such as melanoma, head and neck, liver or kidney cancer.

The V and J genes are TRBV5-1 and TRBJ1-1; tentative D call: TRBD1 (5 bases). Germline V gene sequence: CDR1 SGHRS, CDR2 YFSETQ. The CDR3 has 12 amino acids. Trimming cost V 4 bases and J 6 bases, with 10 bases left between them. DNA of the CDR3: TGCGCCAGCAGCACGGGGGGAGCTGAAGCTTTCTTT. Amino acids: CASSTGGAEAFF.

This CDR3 reads CASSPDYQETQYF. The CDR3 nucleotides are TGTGCCAGCAGTCCGGACTACCAAGAGACCCAGTACTTC. This sequence joins TRBV27 and TRBJ2-5, with D tentatively TRBD2 (5 bases). Per the germline V gene, CDR1 is MNHEY and CDR2 is SMNVEV (reference sequence). The CDR3 spans 13 residues. The ends were cut back, 5 bases at V and 0 bases at J, with 7 bases in the middle.

This chain links TRBV19 with TRBJ2-1; D is possibly TRBD2 (5 bases). CDR3 length: 16 amino acids. Germline V CDR1 and CDR2: LNHDA, SQIVND (reference sequence). V lost 5 bases to trimming and J lost 3 bases, with 17 bases between them. CDR3 protein: CASSSRRGSLYNEQFF. CDR3 DNA sequence: TGTGCCAGTAGTTCCCGTAGAGGGAGCCTCTACAATGAGCAGTTCTTC.

The V and J genes are TRBV7-2 and TRBJ2-3; the D is unclear. Germline values: CDR1 SGHTA, CDR2 FQGNSA. V lost 3 bases, J lost 6 bases, and 7 bases lay in between. CDR3 length: 12 amino acids. The CDR3 DNA follows: TGTGCCAGCAGCTTTACGGGCGATACGCAGTATTTT. Amino acids: CASSFTGDTQYF. Full variable domain (rest looked up from reference TRBV7-2 and TRBJ2-3): GAGVSQSPSNKVTEKGKDVELRCDPISGHTALYWYRQSLGQGLEFLIYFQGNSAPDKSGLPSDRFSAERTGGSVSTLTIQRTQQEDSAVYLCASSFTGDTQYFGPGTRLTVL.

V usage is TRBV2 and J usage is TRBJ2-6, with TRBD1 matching over 7 bases. From germline, CDR1 is SNHLY and CDR2 FYNNEI. V shed 2 bases and J 2 bases; nucleotides not matched to a gene: 9. This CDR3 has 18 amino acids. CDR3 sequence reads: CASSESGTAKTGANVLTF. Written as DNA, the CDR3 is TGTGCCAGCAGTGAATCCGGGACAGCTAAGACTGGGGCCAACGTCCTGACTTTC.

This sequence joins TRBV27 and TRBJ2-7; no firm D call. The germline V gene encodes CDR1 MNHEY and CDR2 SMNVEV (reference sequence). With 1 base removed from V and 4 bases from J, the gap between germline ends came to 14 bases. There are 15 residues in the CDR3. The CDR3 bases are TGTGCCAGCAGTTTATTAGGGCTAGGAGTGTACGAGCAGTACTTC. Translation gives CASSLLGLGVYEQYF.

The chain employs TRBV7-6 and TRBJ2-2; the match to TRBD1 covers 9 bases. Germline CDR1 SGHVS, CDR2 FNYEAQ. The V and J ends lost 5 bases and 3 bases, in that order; junction bases with no gene match: 7. CDR3 size: 16 residues. The DNA of the CDR3 is TGTGCCAGCAGCGACACAGGGGGCGGGTACACCGGGGAGCTGTTTTTT. Protein sequence: CASSDTGGGYTGELFF.

The rearrangement links TRBV5-1 to TRBJ2-1; TRBD2 matches at 14 bases. From germline, CDR1 is SGHRS and CDR2 YFSETQ. This CDR3 has 15 residues. Unmatched junction bases numbered 7, after V lost 4 bases and J lost 10 bases. CDR3 nucleotides: TGCGCCAGCAGCCAGGGACTAGCGGGAGAGCTCGAGCAGTTCTTC. This encodes CASSQGLAGELEQFF.

V is TRBV2 and J is TRBJ1-4; TRBD1 might be the D (5 bases). The CDR3 runs to 12 residues. The germline V and J ends were trimmed by 3 bases and 8 bases, with 7 bases remaining between them. The germline V gene has CDR1 SNHLY and CDR2 FYNNEI. This CDR3 reads CASSEPGEKLFF. The CDR3, as DNA: TGTGCCAGCAGTGAGCCAGGGGAAAAACTGTTTTTT.

The J gene is TRBJ2-3, the V gene TRBV18; D remains unclear. V was pared by 3 bases and J by 4 bases, with 8 bases between. Germline assignment: CDR1 KGHSH and CDR2 LQKENI. The CDR3 spans 13 residues. The DNA of the CDR3 is TGTGCCAGCTCACCTTCTTATGCAGATACGCAGTATTTT. Translation: CASSPSYADTQYF.

The V gene is TRBV5-1, the J gene TRBJ2-5; no clear D. V was trimmed by 4 bases and J by 1 base, leaving 11 bases between them. Germline CDR1 is SGHRS and CDR2 is YFSETQ. The CDR3 extends over 14 amino acids. The CDR3: CASSHSGVQETQYF. The CDR3 nucleotides are TGCGCCAGCAGCCACTCAGGAGTCCAAGAGACCCAGTACTTC.

This chain connects TRBV11-3 to TRBJ2-5, with D uncertain. The CDR3 totals 12 residues. V lost 3 bases, J lost 4 bases, and 6 bases lay in between. The germline V gene encodes CDR1 SGHNT and CDR2 YENEEA. CDR3 loop: CASSLVLETQYF. CDR3 DNA sequence: TGTGCCAGCAGCTTGGTTCTAGAGACCCAGTACTTC.